This TCR beta chain comes out of a study of blood T cell repertoires in COVID-19. Background on the study: Donors in the United States, Italy and Spain gave samples during acute or convalescent COVID-19. Sources were T cells, B-cell-depleted T cells, or PBMCs; the material itself was cDNA or gDNA.

Seattle enrolled patients during active infection and tracked them longitudinally. Authors' analysis steps: Amplification of reference gene primers was used by the study to estimate nucleated cell counts. The protocol was immunoSEQ multiplex PCR, while the TCRdb copy is restricted to in-frame clones and leaves out a portion. That table is the source of V, J and clone size, and D and trimming were worked out from the DNA. Of 120,000 to 150,000 clones in the sample, more than 80% are singletons; the top ten hold 13%. The origin of this receptor is a man aged 18-30 years with COVID-19, enrolled during active disease. Sequencing was carried out using peripheral blood.

The CDR3 DNA follows: TGTGCCAGCAGCCTCCGAATAGCTCAGACTTACAATGAGCAGTTCTTC. Translated, it gives CASSLRIAQTYNEQFF. The rearrangement uses TRBV11-1 and TRBJ2-1, with D uncertain. The CDR3 is 16 amino acids. Per the germline V gene, CDR1 is SGHAT and CDR2 is FQDESV (reference sequence). Trimming took 5 bases from V and 4 from J, leaving 18 bases between them.